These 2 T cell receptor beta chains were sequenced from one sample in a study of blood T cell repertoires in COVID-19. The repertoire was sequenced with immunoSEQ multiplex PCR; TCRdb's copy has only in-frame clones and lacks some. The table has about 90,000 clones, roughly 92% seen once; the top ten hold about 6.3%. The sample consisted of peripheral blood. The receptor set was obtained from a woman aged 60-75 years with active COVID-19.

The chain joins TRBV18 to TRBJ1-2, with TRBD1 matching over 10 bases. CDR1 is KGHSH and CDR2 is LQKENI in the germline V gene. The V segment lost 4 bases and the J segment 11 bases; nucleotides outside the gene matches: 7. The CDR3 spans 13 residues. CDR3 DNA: TGTGCCAGCTCACGAGACCCGGGACAGGGGTACACCTTC. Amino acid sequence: CASSRDPGQGYTF.

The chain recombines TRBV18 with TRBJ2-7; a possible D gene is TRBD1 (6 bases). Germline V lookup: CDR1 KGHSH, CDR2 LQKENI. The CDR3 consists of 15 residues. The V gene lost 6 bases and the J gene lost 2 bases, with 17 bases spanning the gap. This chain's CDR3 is CASSGGQGITYEQYF. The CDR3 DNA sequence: TGTGCCAGCTCTGGGGGTCAGGGGATCACCTACGAGCAGTACTTC.